A selection of T cell receptor beta chains follows, all from one sample in a study of T cell responses to AZD1222 COVID-19 vaccine. The repertoire was sequenced with immunoSEQ multiplex PCR; TCRdb's copy has only in-frame clones and lacks some. Altogether 150,000 to 200,000 clones are present, just over 90% being singletons, with the ten largest covering 1% to 1.5%. This sample comprised peripheral blood, obtained 28 days after the second AZD1222 dose. These receptors all stem from an adult who received the AZD1222 COVID-19 vaccine. Both conserved end residues are part of each CDR3. The D gene is left open where the match is weak. The size of a clone is reported for some rows only, either as once, few or many, or as a class for expanded clones.

cdr3_length: 14; clone_size: -; d_call: TRBD1; v_call: TRBV19; j_call: TRBJ1-2; cdr3_aa: CASIITGGNYGYTF; cdr3_nt: TGTGCCAGTATCATCACAGGGGGCAACTATGGCTACACCTTC
cdr3_length: 14; clone_size: -; d_call: -; v_call: TRBV5-8; j_call: TRBJ2-1; cdr3_aa: CATPGPIPHNEQFF; cdr3_nt: TGTGCCACCCCGGGACCAATCCCCCACAATGAGCAGTTCTTC
cdr3_length: 13; clone_size: once; d_call: -; v_call: TRBV28; j_call: TRBJ1-2; cdr3_aa: CASNPAAVYGYTF; cdr3_nt: TGTGCCAGCAACCCCGCGGCGGTCTATGGCTACACCTTC
cdr3_length: 19; clone_size: -; d_call: -; v_call: TRBV2; j_call: TRBJ2-2; cdr3_aa: CASNFNLNDRDKNTGELFF; cdr3_nt: TGTGCCAGCAATTTTAACCTGAACGACCGGGACAAAAACACCGGGGAGCTGTTTTTT
cdr3_length: 14; clone_size: -; d_call: -; v_call: TRBV30; j_call: TRBJ2-1; cdr3_aa: CAWSLGFAYNEQFF; cdr3_nt: TGTGCCTGGAGTTTGGGTTTTGCCTACAATGAGCAGTTCTTC
cdr3_length: 18; clone_size: -; d_call: -; v_call: TRBV28; j_call: TRBJ2-6; cdr3_aa: CASSLWGRAVPGANVLTF; cdr3_nt: TGTGCCAGCAGTTTATGGGGAAGGGCCGTACCTGGGGCCAACGTCCTGACTTTC
cdr3_length: 15; clone_size: once; d_call: TRBD2; v_call: TRBV10-2; j_call: TRBJ2-3; cdr3_aa: CASRTSGGAADTQYF; cdr3_nt: TGCGCCAGCAGGACTAGCGGGGGGGCAGCAGATACGCAGTATTTT
cdr3_length: 17; clone_size: -; d_call: TRBD1; v_call: TRBV30; j_call: TRBJ1-1; cdr3_aa: CAWSPRTGLPSNTEAFF; cdr3_nt: TGTGCCTGGAGTCCCAGGACAGGGCTACCCTCGAACACTGAAGCTTTCTTT
cdr3_length: 14; clone_size: -; d_call: -; v_call: TRBV19; j_call: TRBJ1-1; cdr3_aa: CASSIRQENTEAFF; cdr3_nt: TGTGCCAGTAGTATAAGACAGGAGAACACTGAAGCTTTCTTT
cdr3_length: 14; clone_size: -; d_call: -; v_call: TRBV29-1; j_call: TRBJ2-5; cdr3_aa: CSVELAPYQETQYF; cdr3_nt: TGCAGCGTTGAACTGGCCCCGTACCAAGAGACCCAGTACTTC
cdr3_length: 15; clone_size: -; d_call: -; v_call: TRBV7-2; j_call: TRBJ2-3; cdr3_aa: CASSLHREYTDTQYF; cdr3_nt: TGTGCCAGCAGCCTACACAGGGAATACACAGATACGCAGTATTTT
cdr3_length: 11; clone_size: -; d_call: -; v_call: TRBV18; j_call: TRBJ2-5; cdr3_aa: CASSLPGTQYF; cdr3_nt: TGTGCCAGCTCCCTTCCGGGGACCCAGTACTTC
cdr3_length: 17; clone_size: -; d_call: TRBD1; v_call: TRBV6-2/TRBV6-3; j_call: TRBJ1-2; cdr3_aa: CASSYARRDSGNYGYTF; cdr3_nt: TGTGCCAGCAGTTACGCCCGACGGGACAGCGGGAACTATGGCTACACCTTC
cdr3_length: 19; clone_size: -; d_call: -; v_call: TRBV21-1; j_call: TRBJ1-3; cdr3_aa: CASSSNGTGAIRSGNTIYF; cdr3_nt: TGTGCCAGCAGCAGCAACGGGACAGGGGCAATCCGGTCTGGAAACACCATATATTTT
cdr3_length: 16; clone_size: -; d_call: -; v_call: TRBV7-8; j_call: TRBJ1-1; cdr3_aa: CASSRGQTYMNTEAFF; cdr3_nt: TGTGCCAGCAGCCGAGGGCAAACCTACATGAACACTGAAGCTTTCTTT
cdr3_length: 14; clone_size: -; d_call: -; v_call: TRBV2; j_call: TRBJ2-7; cdr3_aa: CASSEVRLAYEQYF; cdr3_nt: TGTGCCAGCAGTGAGGTCAGGTTAGCCTACGAGCAGTACTTC
cdr3_length: 12; clone_size: -; d_call: TRBD2; v_call: TRBV11-3; j_call: TRBJ2-1; cdr3_aa: CASSAGGDEQFF; cdr3_nt: TGTGCCAGCAGCGCGGGGGGGGATGAGCAGTTCTTC
cdr3_length: 12; clone_size: -; d_call: -; v_call: TRBV2; j_call: TRBJ2-7; cdr3_aa: CASSVVSYEQYF; cdr3_nt: TGTGCCAGCAGTGTTGTTTCCTACGAGCAGTACTTC
cdr3_length: 15; clone_size: -; d_call: TRBD1; v_call: TRBV11-1; j_call: TRBJ1-2; cdr3_aa: CASSPDRGRGYGYTF; cdr3_nt: TGTGCCAGCAGCCCGGACAGGGGGCGCGGCTATGGCTACACCTTC
cdr3_length: 15; clone_size: -; d_call: TRBD1; v_call: TRBV6-2/TRBV6-3; j_call: TRBJ2-6; cdr3_aa: CASSHRGTGANVLTF; cdr3_nt: TGTGCCAGCAGTCACAGGGGGACTGGGGCCAACGTCCTGACTTTC